These T cell receptor beta chains were read from a single sample in a study of blood T cell repertoires in COVID-19. The table came from immunoSEQ multiplex PCR; TCRdb's copy has only in-frame clones and leaves some out. The repertoire holds about 200,000 clones, with 65% to 90% as singletons. The material sequenced was peripheral blood. These receptors all come from a man in his fifties with acute or convalescent COVID-19. CDR3s include the opening cysteine and the closing phenylalanine or tryptophan. The order of the fields is V gene, J gene, CDR3 protein.

>TRBV10-3|TRBJ2-5
CAISAGLGEETQYF
>TRBV5-6|TRBJ1-6
CASSDTGTINSPLHF
>TRBV19|TRBJ1-1
CASRDRDTEAFF
>TRBV6-5|TRBJ2-3
CASRLQGASTDTQYF
>TRBV3-1/TRBV3-2|TRBJ2-2
CASSDASGGARTGELFF
>TRBV10-3|TRBJ1-2
CAISMDRADGYTF
>TRBV2|TRBJ1-5
CASMEGLVTNQPQHF
>TRBV10-3|TRBJ1-1
CAISESVFRETEAFF
>TRBV12-3/TRBV12-4|TRBJ2-1
CATRDRVYNEQFF
>TRBV2|TRBJ1-3
CASTLEIRSGNTIYF